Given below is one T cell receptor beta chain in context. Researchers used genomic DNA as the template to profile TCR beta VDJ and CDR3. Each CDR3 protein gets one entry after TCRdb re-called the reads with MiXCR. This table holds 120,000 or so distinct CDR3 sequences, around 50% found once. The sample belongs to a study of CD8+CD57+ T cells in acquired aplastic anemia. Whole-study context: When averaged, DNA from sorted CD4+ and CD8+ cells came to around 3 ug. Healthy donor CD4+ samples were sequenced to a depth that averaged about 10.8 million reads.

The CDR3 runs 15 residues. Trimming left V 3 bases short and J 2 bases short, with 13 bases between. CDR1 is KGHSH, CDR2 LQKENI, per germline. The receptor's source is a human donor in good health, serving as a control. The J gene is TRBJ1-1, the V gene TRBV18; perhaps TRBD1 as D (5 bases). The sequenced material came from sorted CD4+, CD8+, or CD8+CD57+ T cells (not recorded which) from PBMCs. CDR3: CASSPYEGTNTEAFF. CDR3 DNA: TGTGCCAGCTCACCTTATGAAGGGACCAACACTGAAGCTTTCTTT.